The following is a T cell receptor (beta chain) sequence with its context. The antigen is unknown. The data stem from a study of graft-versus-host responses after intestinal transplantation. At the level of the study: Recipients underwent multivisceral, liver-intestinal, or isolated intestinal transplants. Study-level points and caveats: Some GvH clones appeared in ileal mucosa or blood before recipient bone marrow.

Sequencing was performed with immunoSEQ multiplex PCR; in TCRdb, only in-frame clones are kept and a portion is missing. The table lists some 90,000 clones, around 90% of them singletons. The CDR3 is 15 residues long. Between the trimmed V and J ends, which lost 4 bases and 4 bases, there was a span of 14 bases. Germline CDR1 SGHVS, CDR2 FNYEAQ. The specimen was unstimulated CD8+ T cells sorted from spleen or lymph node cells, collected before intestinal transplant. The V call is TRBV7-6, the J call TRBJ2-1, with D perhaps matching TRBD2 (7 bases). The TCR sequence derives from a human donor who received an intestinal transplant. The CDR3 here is CASSSEGGAYNEQFF. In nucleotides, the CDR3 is TGTGCCAGCAGCTCAGAGGGGGGGGCTTACAATGAGCAGTTCTTC.